What follows is one TCR beta chain and its context. The antigen it recognizes is unknown. No clone much larger than this one lies a single base away; base qualities are absent. The library was obtained by the immunoSEQ multiplex PCR assay. For TCR sequencing, RNA was extracted from every sample and reverse transcribed into cDNA to serve as template. SuperScript III was used to make first-strand cDNA, primed with a 2:1 mix of oligo-dT and random hexamers. A synthetic immune receptor repertoire was used to gauge amplification bias, and whatever bias remained was removed computationally. For the original study's pipeline: After raw reads were preprocessed to remove errors, the CDR3 was defined following IMGT conventions as running from the conserved cysteine to phenylalanine. Clonality was computed by normalizing Shannon entropy by log2 of the number of productive unique TCRs and subtracting the result from 1. Whether scalp clones were CD4 or CD8 was inferred by matching scalp TCRbeta sequences against CD4 and CD8 repertoires sorted from blood. Held by TCRdb, this immuneACCESS table contains in-frame sequences only and omits some clones. Under half of the omission traces to an unresolved V gene where checked; the cause of the rest is unknown. V and J calls and clone size are given by that table; D and trimming were obtained from the DNA. The sample profile shows 190,000 or so clones; 50% to 60% of them were found once. The ten top clones hold roughly 3.3% of the sample.

This sample was taken from a study of CD8+ T cells in alopecia areata (dated by TCRdb to 2017 to 2018). Looking at the study overall: Treated patients were enrolled in an open-label pilot trial of oral tofacitinib, 5 to 10 mg twice daily, for moderate-to-severe alopecia areata. The study used high-throughput TCRbeta sequencing to examine T cell clonal expansion in alopecia areata, in both the C3H/HeJ mouse model and human patients. Patients stayed on tofacitinib for 6 to 18 months and then had 6 months of follow-up off drug so that delayed response and recurrence could be assessed. For the treated patients, the SALT score, which quantifies what percentage of scalp surface area is affected, served as the measure of disease severity. In humans, TCRbeta sequencing was performed on scalp tissue and on sorted CD4+ and CD8+ peripheral blood T cells from healthy controls and from patients with patchy or totalis/universalis alopecia areata. Biopsies were taken from tofacitinib-treated patients at baseline and at 4 and 24 weeks of treatment, and a later scalp biopsy was taken in several of the tofacitinib-treated patients. The RNA source kit depended on sample type: the PAXgene miRNA kit for fixed scalp, the miRNeasy kit for PBMCs, and the RNeasy kit for mouse skin. Clonality in the scalp was compared among normal scalp (n=4), patchy alopecia areata scalp (n=8), and alopecia totalis/universalis scalp (n=8). TCRbeta CDR3 regions were amplified by immunoSEQ multiplex PCR using 35 Vbeta forward and 13 Jbeta reverse primers. Overall results and qualifications from the work: Scalp clonality and the number of expanded CD8+ clones among the top 100 scalp clones were significantly decreased by tofacitinib. Shared TCR sequences between patients were less evident than in mice, which may be partly attributable to HLA diversity in the patient population. Because the treated cohort was small and had just a single nonresponder, larger studies are needed to establish links between baseline CD8+ expansion and response. Many expanded lesional clones were found to persist in scalp and blood during tofacitinib treatment, and relapse after treatment cessation may be partly explained by this persistence. Scalp TCR repertoire analysis is complicated because resident alphabeta T cells in normal human skin are also sequenced, whereas mouse skin is dominated by gammadelta T cells. Compared with normal scalp, lesional scalp, particularly in alopecia totalis/universalis, had higher clonality and more expanded CD8+ clones, which suggests antigenic drive.

CDR1 and CDR2 (SEHNR, FQNEAQ) derive from the germline V gene (reference sequence). The CDR3 covers 14 residues, taking in both the cysteine and the phenylalanine. Here the CDR3 DNA is all that survives: 42 bases in frame from base 1. V loses 8 bases, J loses 6 bases, and the germline ends lie 17 bases apart. Explained via the paper, the time point label denotes: more than three weeks on oral tofacitinib. The treatment or condition tag for this specimen amounts to: oral pan-JAK inhibitor, 5-10 mg twice daily. Peripheral blood and lesional scalp punch biopsies were obtained from patients with alopecia areata. PBMCs were isolated by density centrifugation and stained for CD3, CD4 and CD8, and CD4+ and CD8+ T cells were sorted on a FACSAria.

The rearranged segments are TRBV7-9 and TRBJ2-4; no D gene call is confident. This TCR was recovered from a human donor with alopecia areata. Specimen: CD4+ T cells sorted from blood, collected at week 4, from a patient treated with tofacitinib. The CDR3 region reads CASGPDRQANIQYF. The nucleotides read TGTGCCAGCGGGCCCGACCGGCAGGCAAACATTCAGTACTTC.